This paragraph reports one TCR beta chain. Its antigen is still unknown. The germline gene is not matched at one end of the junction; a read error may be the cause. The assay was immunoSEQ multiplex PCR, and TCRdb's table has in-frame clones only and misses some. This table has approximately 1,500,000 clones, roughly 96% appearing once. The germline gives CDR1 SSHAT, CDR2 FNYEAQ (reference sequence). The CDR3 is 19 amino acids. This entry belongs to a study of shared clonotypes between healthy human individuals. Overall study findings and caveats: Clonotypes not shared had lower generation probabilities than those common to all four donors.

The TCR originated in a young man in good health. The chain carries TRBV7-7 and TRBJ2-3, with 12 bases lining up with TRBD1. The source material was naive CD4+ T cells sorted from blood. Subset described: CD45RA+ positively selected. The CDR3 DNA is TGTGCTAGCAGCCAGACCGGGACAGGGGGCGGAGGTAGCGCAGATACGCAGTATTTT. Protein sequence: CASSQTGTGGGGSADTQYF.